This T cell receptor beta chain was retrieved from a study of blood T cell repertoires in COVID-19. Trimming took off 11 bases at V and 0 bases at J, with 11 bases between the two ends. Germline CDR1 and CDR2: LNHDA and SQIVND (reference sequence). This CDR3 has 13 residues. Sequencing used immunoSEQ multiplex PCR; TCRdb keeps in-frame clones, though not all of them. The repertoire includes hundreds of thousands of clones, roughly 85% of them detected once, and 1.4% to 1.5% sits in the top ten. The rearrangement joins TRBV19 to TRBJ2-1; D possibly corresponds to TRBD2 (6 bases). Input material: peripheral blood. This TCR was sampled from a woman younger than 45 with active or convalescent COVID-19. The CDR3 DNA sequence: TGTGCCTCGGCGACTAGCTCCTACAATGAGCAGTTCTTC. Amino acid sequence: CASATSSYNEQFF.